These 29 T cell receptor beta chains came from one sample sequenced in a study of T-cell reconstitution after alpha-beta-depleted transplantation in children. It was with unique molecular identifiers that the TCRbeta library was prepared. TCRdb recomputed calls from the PCR reads with MiXCR, one row per CDR3 protein. The repertoire has over 200,000 distinct CDR3 sequences, approximately 9.5% of them found once; the top ten carry approximately 6.2%. The starting material was PBMCs from the stem cell graft donor, obtained from the stem cell graft. Receptors originate from a human donor who donated a stem cell graft to a child with acute lymphoblastic leukemia.

In its sample, this clonotype was seen a few times. The CDR3 nucleotides are TGTGCCAGCAGCGTAGCACTTATTGGGACTAGCGGGGGGAGACTCTACAATGAGCAGTTCTTC. Amino acid sequence: CASSVALIGTSGGRLYNEQFF. This chain uses TRBV9 with TRBJ2-1, with 15 nucleotides matching TRBD2. The CDR3 extends over 21 amino acids. Germline V gene lookup returns CDR1 SGDLS and CDR2 YYNGEE. Trimming at V came to 0 bases and at J to 3 bases, leaving 13 bases not matched to a gene.

This chain joins TRBV20-1 and TRBJ2-7; 8 positions match TRBD2. The CDR3 runs 15 residues. The V gene end was trimmed by 0 bases and the J gene end by 3 bases; junction bases not matched to a gene: 7. The germline CDR1 and CDR2 sequences are DFQATT and SNEGSKA (reference sequence). The CDR3 sequence is CSARDLAGYNYEQYF. DNA for the CDR3: TGCAGTGCTAGAGACCTAGCGGGTTATAACTACGAGCAGTACTTC.

There are many counts of this clonotype. The rearrangement uses TRBV12-3 or TRBV12-4 and TRBJ1-4, with no clear D. Trimming removed 3 bases at V and 8 bases at J, with 10 bases between. The CDR3 consists of 13 residues. The DNA of the CDR3 is TGTGCCAGCAGTTTCTGGGGTGGCGAAAAACTGTTTTTT. Protein product: CASSFWGGEKLFF.

This clonotype appeared a few times. The chain combines TRBV3-1 with TRBJ1-1, with D unclear. The V gene lost 0 bases and the J gene lost 0 bases, with 11 bases spanning the gap. The CDR3 loop spans 16 amino acids. In germline, CDR1 is LGHDT, CDR2 YNNKEL (reference sequence). The CDR3 sequence is CASSQDLRLVNTEAFF. The CDR3 coding sequence is TGTGCCAGCAGCCAAGATCTGAGGCTGGTGAACACTGAAGCTTTCTTT.

A remark on this clonotype: This may come from a read error, since a much larger clone is one base off. J is TRBJ2-5 and V is TRBV20-1; D is perhaps TRBD1 (6 bases). Trimming cost V 5 bases and J 5 bases, with 15 bases left between them. Germline CDR1 DFQATT, CDR2 SNEGSKA (reference sequence). The CDR3 runs to 13 residues. The CDR3 DNA reads as TGCAGTGCTTTCCCCGACAGGAAGGAGACCCAGTACTTC. Translated: CSAFPDRKETQYF.

The CDR3 DNA follows: TGCAGTGCTAGAGATGACTACGCGGGGACCCAGTACTTC. Translated: CSARDDYAGTQYF. The chain uses TRBV20-1 and TRBJ2-5, with D tentatively TRBD2 (5 bases). Trimming left V 0 bases short and J 7 bases short, with 12 bases between. This CDR3 has 13 amino acids. From germline, CDR1 is DFQATT and CDR2 SNEGSKA (reference sequence).

This clonotype was counted at least ten times. The J gene is TRBJ2-1, the V gene TRBV5-1; 7 bases line up with TRBD1. The CDR3 runs to 18 residues. CDR1 and CDR2 (germline): SGHRS, YFSETQ. Germline trimming cut 4 bases from V and 0 bases from J; bases unmatched to any gene: 13. The DNA of the CDR3 is TGCGCCAGCAGCAAAGGACAGGTCCGAATAAGCTCCTACAATGAGCAGTTCTTC. This encodes CASSKGQVRISSYNEQFF. Combining the CDR3 with reference TRBV5-1 and TRBJ2-1 gives the whole variable domain KAGVTQTPRYLIKTRGQQVTLSCSPISGHRSVSWYQQTPGQGLQFLFEYFSETQRNKGNFPGRFSGRQFSNSRSEMNVSTLELGDSALYLCASSKGQVRISSYNEQFFGPGTRLTVL.

The V and J genes are TRBV5-5 and TRBJ1-1; D possibly corresponds to TRBD1 (6 bases). The germline V gene encodes CDR1 SGHKS and CDR2 YYEKEE (reference sequence). The V end lost 7 bases, the J end lost 2 bases, and 18 bases lay between the germline ends. The CDR3 length is 15 residues. The CDR3 DNA reads as TGTGCCAGCCGCCGGCAGGGGAGTATTAACACTGAAGCTTTCTTT. Amino acids: CASRRQGSINTEAFF.

Only a few counts were recorded for this clonotype. The chain couples TRBV7-9 to TRBJ1-2; D ambiguous. Germline CDR1 SEHNR, CDR2 FQNEAQ (reference sequence). Trimming left V 5 bases short and J 1 base short, with 17 bases between. The CDR3 runs to 16 residues. The CDR3 region is CASSLDSGRLNYGYTF. DNA of the CDR3: TGTGCCAGCAGCCTCGATTCGGGCAGGCTTAACTATGGCTACACCTTC. The complete variable domain, with remaining parts taken from reference TRBV7-9 and TRBJ1-2, reads DTGVSQNPRHKITKRGQNVTFRCDPISEHNRLYWYRQTLGQGPEFLTYFQNEAQLEKSRLLSDRFSAERPKGSFSTLEIQRTEQGDSAMYLCASSLDSGRLNYGYTFGSGTRLTVV.

This clonotype was observed at least ten times. The J gene is TRBJ1-2, the V gene TRBV12-3 or TRBV12-4; D is unclear. This CDR3 spans 14 amino acids. Trimming took 1 base from V and 4 from J, leaving 10 bases between them. CDR3 in amino acids: CASSLGRVAYGYTF. DNA of the CDR3: TGTGCCAGCAGTTTAGGTCGTGTAGCCTATGGCTACACCTTC.

The rearrangement uses TRBV5-4 and TRBJ2-4, with 7 bases matching TRBD2. V was clipped by 10 bases and J by 1 base; unmatched bases: 17. CDR1 is SGHNT, CDR2 YYREEE, per germline (reference sequence). CDR3 length equals 17 residues. As DNA, the CDR3 is TGTGCCGGCCACAATTGGGAGGGGATTGGGGCCAAAAACATTCAGTACTTC. Protein: CAGHNWEGIGAKNIQYF.

This clonotype has a handful of counts. The chain employs TRBV10-2 and TRBJ2-1; 9 bases are a match to TRBD2. J gave up 9 bases and V 2 bases, and 8 bases lay outside the gene matches. The CDR3 is made up of 15 amino acids. Germline V gene lookup returns CDR1 WSHSY and CDR2 SAAADI. The CDR3 sequence: CASSEHRGGALEQFF. CDR3 nucleotides: TGCGCCAGCAGTGAGCATCGCGGGGGGGCGCTTGAGCAGTTCTTC.

This clonotype came up a few times. This chain links TRBV5-5 with TRBJ2-7; no reliable D call. The CDR3 consists of 14 residues. The germline gives CDR1 SGHKS, CDR2 YYEKEE (reference sequence). Trimming cost V 4 bases and J 3 bases, with 14 bases left between them. Here the CDR3 reads CASSASSIIYEQYF. The CDR3 bases are TGTGCCAGCAGCGCCTCGTCCATAATCTACGAGCAGTACTTC. Full variable domain (rest looked up from reference TRBV5-5 and TRBJ2-7): DAGVTQSPTHLIKTRGQQVTLRCSPISGHKSVSWYQQVLGQGPQFIFQYYEKEERGRGNFPDRFSARQFPNYSSELNVNALLLGDSALYLCASSASSIIYEQYFGPGTRLTVT.

This clonotype was seen at least ten times. The genes are TRBV12-3 or TRBV12-4 and TRBJ1-1; tentatively, D is TRBD1 (6 bases). With 6 bases removed from V and 4 bases from J, the gap between germline ends came to 12 bases. This CDR3 is built from 13 residues. CDR3 residues: CASSPQGSTEAFF. CDR3 in DNA: TGTGCCAGCAGCCCCCAGGGGAGCACTGAAGCTTTCTTT.

This clonotype was recorded at least ten times. The CDR3 DNA sequence: TGTGCCAGCAGCAGCCGTTGGGATAATGAGCAGTTCTTC. It is translated as CASSSRWDNEQFF. J is TRBJ2-1 and V is TRBV11-2; D gene ambiguous. There are 13 residues in the CDR3. Germline V lookup: CDR1 SGHAT, CDR2 FQNNGV. V lost 5 bases and J 7 bases, leaving 12 bases between the germline ends.

This clonotype was seen repeatedly, ten times or more. The V call is TRBV10-3, the J call TRBJ2-2; the D is unclear. Germline V gives CDR1 ENHRY, CDR2 SYGVKD. CDR3 length equals 16 residues. V lost 6 bases, J lost 0 bases, and 14 bases lay in between. The CDR3 region is CAISAGEFANTGELFF. Written as DNA, the CDR3 is TGTGCCATCAGCGCAGGAGAGTTCGCGAACACCGGGGAGCTGTTTTTT.

V usage is TRBV20-1 and J usage is TRBJ2-1; 9 nucleotides agree with TRBD2. The CDR3 has 14 amino acids. V was pared by 4 bases and J by 9 bases, with 10 bases of the junction left unmatched. Germline CDR1 is DFQATT and CDR2 is SNEGSKA (reference sequence). CDR3 in DNA: TGCAGTGCTAATCTTGCGGGGGGGAGCGGTGAGCAGTTCTTC. It specifies CSANLAGGSGEQFF.

The J gene is TRBJ2-7, the V gene TRBV29-1; D call uncertain. The V end lost 6 bases, the J end lost 0 bases, and 6 bases lay between the germline ends. The CDR3 is 11 residues long. Germline-derived CDR1 and CDR2 are SQVTM and ANQGSEA. The DNA of the CDR3 is TGCAGCGTCAGCGCCTCCTACGAGCAGTACTTC. Amino acid sequence: CSVSASYEQYF.

This clonotype was counted at least ten times. V gene TRBV5-1 combines with J gene TRBJ2-3; TRBD1 might be the D (6 bases). Per the germline V gene, CDR1 is SGHRS and CDR2 is YFSETQ. The CDR3 runs 13 residues. The V end was cut by 6 bases, the J end by 3 bases, with 11 bases between. The CDR3 is CASIQTGTDTQYF. The CDR3 coding sequence is TGCGCCAGCATACAAACAGGGACAGATACGCAGTATTTT.

About this clonotype itself: A read error may explain this, as a much larger clone is one base away. The V call is TRBV12-3 or TRBV12-4, the J call TRBJ2-1, with unresolved D. CDR3 size: 13 residues. As DNA, the CDR3 is TGTGACAGCAGTTTAGACACTGTGGATGAGCAGTTCTTC. It encodes CDSSLDTVDEQFF.

The CDR3 DNA reads as TGTGCCAGCAGTGAATCGGGACAGGGGCCCTACGAGCAGTACTTC. It encodes CASSESGQGPYEQYF. The chain combines TRBV2 with TRBJ2-7; 10 bases are shared with TRBD1. Losses at the gene ends were 2 bases for V and 2 bases for J; bases not matched to a gene: 3. This CDR3 is 15 amino acids long. CDR1 SNHLY and CDR2 FYNNEI come from the germline V gene.

In this sample, this clonotype turned up many times. The genes are TRBV10-3 and TRBJ2-1; 8 bases are a match to TRBD2. Germline V gives CDR1 ENHRY, CDR2 SYGVKD. With 8 bases clipped from V and 5 bases from J, the junction kept 8 bases outside the gene matches. CDR3 size: 14 residues. Written as DNA, the CDR3 is TGTGCCATCCGCCCCGCGGGGGGAGACAATGAGCAGTTCTTC. As protein: CAIRPAGGDNEQFF.

The sample holds many counts of this clonotype. This chain links TRBV12-3 or TRBV12-4 with TRBJ2-7; 8 bases agree with TRBD1. The CDR3 extends over 15 amino acids. V was clipped by 3 bases and J by 5 bases; unmatched bases: 9. The CDR3 here is CASSLFRGLKNEQYF. The DNA for the CDR3 is TGTGCCAGCAGTTTGTTCAGGGGGCTCAAAAACGAGCAGTACTTC.

This clonotype was detected only a few times. This sequence joins TRBV27 and TRBJ1-2; 7 nucleotides line up with TRBD1. With V trimmed by 3 bases and J by 4 bases, 11 bases remained unmatched. The length of the CDR3 is 16 residues. Germline V gene lookup returns CDR1 MNHEY and CDR2 SMNVEV (reference sequence). DNA of the CDR3: TGTGCCAGCAGTTTTTTTGGGACAGATATGTTCTATGGCTACACCTTC. It specifies CASSFFGTDMFYGYTF.

This clonotype was seen repeatedly, ten times or more. The V and J genes are TRBV11-2 and TRBJ2-7; 8 positions match TRBD1. The CDR3 spans 18 residues. Germline CDR1 reads SGHAT; CDR2 reads FQNNGV. V gave up 2 bases and J gave up 2 bases; unmatched junction bases: 14. In nucleotides, the CDR3 is TGTGCCAGCAGCTTAAGGGAAACTTTCAGGGGGCTAGCCTACGAGCAGTACTTC. Its protein is CASSLRETFRGLAYEQYF.

The chain couples TRBV4-2 to TRBJ1-1; D is unresolved. The length of the CDR3 is 14 residues. Germline assignment: CDR1 LGHNA and CDR2 YNFKEQ. The ends were cut back, 0 bases at V and 6 bases at J, with 11 bases in the middle. CDR3 residues: CASSQEFMDAEAFF. The CDR3 region has the DNA TGTGCCAGCAGCCAAGAGTTCATGGATGCTGAAGCTTTCTTT.

This chain links TRBV18 with TRBJ2-7, with a tentative D call TRBD2 (6 bases). The germline V gene has CDR1 KGHSH and CDR2 LQKENI. Trimming cost V 0 bases and J 2 bases, with 8 bases left between them. This CDR3 has 14 amino acids. Here the CDR3 reads CASSPPAGTYEQYF. Here the CDR3 DNA reads TGTGCCAGCTCACCACCGGCGGGAACCTACGAGCAGTACTTC.

This chain links TRBV20-1 with TRBJ1-2; 8 bases line up with TRBD1. This CDR3 is built from 15 residues. V lost 3 bases, J lost 5 bases, and 11 bases stayed unmatched. Germline lookup yields CDR1 DFQATT and CDR2 SNEGSKA (reference sequence). The CDR3 protein is CSASHGQGARYGYTF. CDR3 in DNA: TGCAGTGCTAGCCACGGACAGGGCGCGCGGTATGGCTACACCTTC.

J is TRBJ2-7 and V is TRBV12-3 or TRBV12-4; D might be TRBD1 or TRBD2, each matching 6 bases. V was shortened by 6 bases and J by 5 bases, with 20 bases between the two germline ends. This CDR3 spans 15 amino acids. CDR3 loop: CASSQRQEGFHEQYF. CDR3 DNA sequence: TGTGCCAGCAGCCAGAGACAGGAGGGCTTCCACGAGCAGTACTTC.